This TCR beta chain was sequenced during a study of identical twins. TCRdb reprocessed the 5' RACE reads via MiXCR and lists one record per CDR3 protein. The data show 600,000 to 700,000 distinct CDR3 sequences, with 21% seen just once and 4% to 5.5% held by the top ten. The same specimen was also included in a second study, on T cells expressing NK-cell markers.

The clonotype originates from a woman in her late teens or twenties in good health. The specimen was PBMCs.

Written as DNA, the CDR3 is TGTGCCAGCAGTCGGGGACACGGATACGAGCAGTACTTC. Translating gives CASSRGHGYEQYF. This chain joins TRBV27 and TRBJ2-7; weak D call: TRBD1 (6 bases). This CDR3 is built from 13 residues. V lost 5 bases and J lost 4, with 12 bases in between. Per the germline V gene, CDR1 is MNHEY and CDR2 is SMNVEV (reference sequence).